This is a list of T cell receptor beta chains from one sample in a study of CD8 T cells in ankylosing spondylitis. Via MiXCR, TCRdb re-called the 5' RACE reads, giving one row per CDR3 protein. The sample lists about 420,000 distinct CDR3 sequences, 20% to 25% occurring once. Sequencing was carried out using blood, either unsorted or a sorted T cell fraction (not recorded which). The receptors here all came from a male donor with ankylosing spondylitis. The conserved cysteine and the conserved F or W are not part of the CDR3 here.

v_call: TRBV10-3
j_call: TRBJ2-5
cdr3_aa: AISDPGGSGRETQY

v_call: TRBV29-1
j_call: TRBJ1-1
cdr3_aa: SSDGRGNTEAF

v_call: TRBV20-1
j_call: TRBJ2-1
cdr3_aa: SARVWIAGRNEQF

v_call: TRBV5-1
j_call: TRBJ2-5
cdr3_aa: ASSLVGMQETQY

v_call: TRBV20-1
j_call: TRBJ1-1
cdr3_aa: SAGDMNTEAF

v_call: TRBV13
j_call: TRBJ2-4
cdr3_aa: ASSLGGGRAVPKNIQY

v_call: TRBV2
j_call: TRBJ2-2
cdr3_aa: ASTALPTGELF

v_call: TRBV5-5
j_call: TRBJ1-2
cdr3_aa: ASSLLASQYGYT

v_call: TRBV12-3/TRBV12-4
j_call: TRBJ2-1
cdr3_aa: ACDTASIGEQF

v_call: TRBV20-1
j_call: TRBJ1-6
cdr3_aa: SARTSSYNSPLH

v_call: TRBV20-1
j_call: TRBJ2-1
cdr3_aa: SARGGLAGANEQF

v_call: TRBV11-2
j_call: TRBJ2-1
cdr3_aa: ASSRINYSYNEQF

v_call: TRBV2
j_call: TRBJ1-5
cdr3_aa: ASSEVSGGGQPQH

v_call: TRBV2
j_call: TRBJ1-4
cdr3_aa: AGRRSNEKLF

v_call: TRBV15
j_call: TRBJ2-1
cdr3_aa: ATTRDRDYNEQF

v_call: TRBV7-2
j_call: TRBJ2-4
cdr3_aa: ASSLVQSLNIQY

v_call: TRBV29-1
j_call: TRBJ2-2
cdr3_aa: SVNDRVSGDPGELF

v_call: TRBV2
j_call: TRBJ1-2
cdr3_aa: ASRDSGYGYT

v_call: TRBV24-1
j_call: TRBJ2-1
cdr3_aa: ATSDPRGSGSYNEQF

v_call: TRBV6-2/TRBV6-3
j_call: TRBJ1-1
cdr3_aa: ASSYSTARGPTEAF

v_call: TRBV20-1
j_call: TRBJ2-1
cdr3_aa: SASRDREVYYSEQF

v_call: TRBV11-2
j_call: TRBJ2-7
cdr3_aa: ASSLEDSYGTTTYEQY

v_call: TRBV20-1
j_call: TRBJ2-7
cdr3_aa: SASPLVWTSGSYEQY

v_call: TRBV4-2
j_call: TRBJ1-4
cdr3_aa: ASSQGTQGIIQEKLF

v_call: TRBV7-9
j_call: TRBJ2-6
cdr3_aa: ASMLFWAGANVLT

v_call: TRBV5-1
j_call: TRBJ2-7
cdr3_aa: ASSPTGPYEQY